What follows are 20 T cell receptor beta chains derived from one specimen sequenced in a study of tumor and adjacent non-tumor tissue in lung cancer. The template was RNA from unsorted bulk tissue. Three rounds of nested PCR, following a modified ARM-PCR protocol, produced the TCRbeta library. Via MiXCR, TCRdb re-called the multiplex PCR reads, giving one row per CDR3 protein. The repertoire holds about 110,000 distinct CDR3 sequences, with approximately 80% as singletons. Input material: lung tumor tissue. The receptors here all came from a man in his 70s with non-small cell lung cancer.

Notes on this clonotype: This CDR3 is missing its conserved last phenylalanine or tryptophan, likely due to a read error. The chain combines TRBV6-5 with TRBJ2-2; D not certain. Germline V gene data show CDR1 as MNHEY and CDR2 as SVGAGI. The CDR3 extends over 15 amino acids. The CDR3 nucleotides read TGTGCCAACAGTTACCGGGCCATGAACATCGGGGAGCTGTTTATT. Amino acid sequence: CANSYRAMNIGELFI.

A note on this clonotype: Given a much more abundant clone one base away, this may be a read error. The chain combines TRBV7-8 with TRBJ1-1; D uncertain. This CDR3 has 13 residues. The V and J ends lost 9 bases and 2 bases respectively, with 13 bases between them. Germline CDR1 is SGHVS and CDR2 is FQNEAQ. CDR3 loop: CARSTGINTEAFF. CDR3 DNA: TGTGCCAGGAGCACGGGGATTAACACTGAAGCTTTCTTT.

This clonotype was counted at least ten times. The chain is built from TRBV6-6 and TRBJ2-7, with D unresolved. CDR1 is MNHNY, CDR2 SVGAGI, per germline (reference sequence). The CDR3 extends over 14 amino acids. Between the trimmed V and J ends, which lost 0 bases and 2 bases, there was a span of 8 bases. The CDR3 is CASSYSTMTYEQYF. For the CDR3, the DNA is TGTGCCAGCAGTTACTCGACGATGACCTACGAGCAGTACTTC.

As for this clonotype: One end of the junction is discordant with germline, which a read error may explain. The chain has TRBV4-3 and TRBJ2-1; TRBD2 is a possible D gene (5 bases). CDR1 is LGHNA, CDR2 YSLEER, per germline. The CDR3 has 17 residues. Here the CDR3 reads CASSQDPEGAEYKEQSF. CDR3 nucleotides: TGCGCCAGCAGCCAAGACCCAGAGGGAGCTGAATACAAAGAGCAGTCCTTC.

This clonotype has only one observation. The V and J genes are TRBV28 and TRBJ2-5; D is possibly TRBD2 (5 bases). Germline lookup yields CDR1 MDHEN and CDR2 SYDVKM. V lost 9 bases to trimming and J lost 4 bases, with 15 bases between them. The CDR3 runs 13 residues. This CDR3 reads CASKLEGPETQYF. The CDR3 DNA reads TGTGCCAGTAAACTAGAGGGTCCAGAGACCCAGTACTTC.

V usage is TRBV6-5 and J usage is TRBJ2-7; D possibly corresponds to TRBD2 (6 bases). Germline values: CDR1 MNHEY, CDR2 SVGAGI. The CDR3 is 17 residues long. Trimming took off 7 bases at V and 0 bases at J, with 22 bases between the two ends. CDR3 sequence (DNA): TGTGCCAGCATGCTACTAGCAGGCGGGATAAGCTCCTACGAGCAGTACTTC. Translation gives CASMLLAGGISSYEQYF.

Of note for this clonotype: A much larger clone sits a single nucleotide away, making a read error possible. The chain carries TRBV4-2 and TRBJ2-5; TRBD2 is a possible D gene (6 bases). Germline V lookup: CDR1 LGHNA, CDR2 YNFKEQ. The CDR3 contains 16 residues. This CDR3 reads CASSQGTTERAETRYF. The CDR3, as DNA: TGTGCCAGCAGCCAAGGGACTACCGAGAGGGCGGAGACCCGGTACTTC.

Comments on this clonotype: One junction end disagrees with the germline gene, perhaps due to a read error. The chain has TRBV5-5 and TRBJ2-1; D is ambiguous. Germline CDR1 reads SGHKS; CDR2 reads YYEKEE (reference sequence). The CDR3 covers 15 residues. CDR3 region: CVSSLTSSSYNEQFF. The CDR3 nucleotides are TGTGTCAGCAGCTTGACATCTAGCTCCTACAATGAGCAGTTCTTC.

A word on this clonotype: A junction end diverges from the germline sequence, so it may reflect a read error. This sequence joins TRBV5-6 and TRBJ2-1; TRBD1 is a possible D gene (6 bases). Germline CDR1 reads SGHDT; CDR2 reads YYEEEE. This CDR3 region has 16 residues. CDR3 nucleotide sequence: TGTGCCAGCAGTTCCGATAGGGGGAGCTCCTACAATGAGGAGTTCTTC. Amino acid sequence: CASSSDRGSSYNEEFF.

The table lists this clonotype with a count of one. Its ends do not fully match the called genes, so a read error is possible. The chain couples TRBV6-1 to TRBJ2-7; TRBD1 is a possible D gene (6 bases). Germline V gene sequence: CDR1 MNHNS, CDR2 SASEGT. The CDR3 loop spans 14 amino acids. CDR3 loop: CANNEAQGTREQHF. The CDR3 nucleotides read TGTGCCAACAATGAAGCACAGGGAACAAGGGAGCAGCACTTC.

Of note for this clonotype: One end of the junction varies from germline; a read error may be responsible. CDR3: CASSQVGEGIEQFF. In DNA form, the CDR3 reads TGCGCCAGCAGTCAAGTGGGCGAGGGGATTGAGCAGTTCTTC. V is TRBV4-1 and J is TRBJ2-1, with D perhaps assigned TRBD1 or TRBD2 (5 bases each). In germline, CDR1 is MGHRA, CDR2 YSYEKL. CDR3 size: 14 residues.

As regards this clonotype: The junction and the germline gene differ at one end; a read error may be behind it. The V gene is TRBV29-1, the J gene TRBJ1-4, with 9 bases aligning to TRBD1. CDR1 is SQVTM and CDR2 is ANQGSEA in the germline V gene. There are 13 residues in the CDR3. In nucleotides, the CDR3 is TGCAGTGTTGGACAGGGGAGCCGTGAAAAACTGTTTTTT. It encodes CSVGQGSREKLFF.

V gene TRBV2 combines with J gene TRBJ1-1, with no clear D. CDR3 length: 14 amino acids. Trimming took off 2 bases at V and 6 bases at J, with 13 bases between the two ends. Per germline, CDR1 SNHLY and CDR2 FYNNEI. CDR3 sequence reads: CASSESTTGAEAFF. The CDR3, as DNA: TGTGCCAGCAGTGAAAGCACCACTGGGGCTGAAGCTTTCTTT.

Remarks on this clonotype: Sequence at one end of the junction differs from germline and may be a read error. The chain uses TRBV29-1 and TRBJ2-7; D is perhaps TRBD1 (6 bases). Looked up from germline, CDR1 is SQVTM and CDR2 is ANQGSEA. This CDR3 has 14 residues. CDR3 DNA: TGTAGCGTTGAGAATCAGGGGATTCAGTACGAGCATTACTTC. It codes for CSVENQGIQYEHYF.

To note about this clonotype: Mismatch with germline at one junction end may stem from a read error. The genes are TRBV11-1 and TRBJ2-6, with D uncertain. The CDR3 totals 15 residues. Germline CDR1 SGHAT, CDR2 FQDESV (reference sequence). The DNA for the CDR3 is TGTTCCAGCAGCTTAAAACTCTCCGAGGCCAACGTCCTGACTTTC. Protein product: CSSSLKLSEANVLTF.

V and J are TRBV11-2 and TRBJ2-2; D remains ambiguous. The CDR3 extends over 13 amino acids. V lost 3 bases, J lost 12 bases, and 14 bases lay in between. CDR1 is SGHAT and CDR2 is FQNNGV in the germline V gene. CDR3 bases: TGTGCCAGCAGCTTGGTCGGCACCTGGAAGCTGTTTTTT. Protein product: CASSLVGTWKLFF. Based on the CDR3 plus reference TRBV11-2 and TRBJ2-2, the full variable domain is EAGVAQSPRYKIIEKRQSVAFWCNPISGHATLYWYQQILGQGPKLLIQFQNNGVVDDSQLPKDRFSAERLKGVDSTLKIQPAKLEDSAVYLCASSLVGTWKLFFGEGSRLTVL.

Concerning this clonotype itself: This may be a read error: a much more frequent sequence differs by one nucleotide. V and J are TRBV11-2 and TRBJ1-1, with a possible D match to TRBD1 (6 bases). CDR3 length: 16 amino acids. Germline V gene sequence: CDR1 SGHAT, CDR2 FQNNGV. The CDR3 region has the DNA TGTGACAGCAGCCGAGGTAGGTCAGGGGTCTTCACTGAAGCTTTCTTT. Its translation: CDSSRGRSGVFTEAFF.

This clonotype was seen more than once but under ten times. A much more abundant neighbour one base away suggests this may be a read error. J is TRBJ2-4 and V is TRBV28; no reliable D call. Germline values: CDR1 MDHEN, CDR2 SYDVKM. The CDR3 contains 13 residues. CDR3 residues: CTSSFQGIAIQYF. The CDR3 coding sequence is TGTACCAGCAGTTTTCAAGGGATAGCCATTCAGTACTTC. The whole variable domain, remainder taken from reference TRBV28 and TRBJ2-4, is DVKVTQSSRYLVKRTGEKVFLECVQDMDHENMFWYRQDPGLGLRLIYFSYDVKMKEKGDIPEGYSVSREKKERFSLILESASTNQTSMYLCTSSFQGIAIQYFGAGTRLSVL.

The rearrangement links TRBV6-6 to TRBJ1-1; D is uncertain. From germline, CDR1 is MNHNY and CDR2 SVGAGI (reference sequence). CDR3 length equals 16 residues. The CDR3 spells CSSRTWFGRYGTEAFF. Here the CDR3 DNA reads TGTTCAAGCAGAACATGGTTCGGTAGATACGGCACTGAAGCTTTCTTT.

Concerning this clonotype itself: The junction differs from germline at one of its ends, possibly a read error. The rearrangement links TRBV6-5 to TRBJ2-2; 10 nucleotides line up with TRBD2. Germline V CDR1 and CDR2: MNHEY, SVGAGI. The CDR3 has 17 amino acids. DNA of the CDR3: TGTGCCAGGAGTTACTCGTTAGCGGGAGGTAACACCGGGGAGCTATTTTTT. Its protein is CARSYSLAGGNTGELFF.